The sequence of this TCR beta chain was determined in a study of shared clonotypes between healthy human individuals (TCRdb year 2020). Describing the broader study: The cohort comprised a couple of women and three men aged 18 to 49 years. Libraries were prepared and TCR repertoires were sequenced by different laboratories using diverse techniques, in order to increase sequencing depth and limit assay-specific biases. For each donor, CD4 naive and CD4 memory were each given three plates, CD8 naive was given two plates, and CD8 memory was given one plate. Blood TCR repertoires of 5 or 6 healthy adults were deeply sequenced to estimate repertoire size and the extent of clonotype sharing between individuals. Leukapheresis yielded between about 0.94 and 10 billion PBMCs per donor.

The full study reports these points: Sampling was limited to blood, and TCR repertoires in tissue likely differ from TCR repertoires in blood. Estimated clonotype richness was generally larger for naive than for memory subsets. Based on pairwise subsampling, the degree of clonotype sharing among donors was expected to be affected by sequencing depth. The small number of donors limited the genetic and exposure-history diversity represented. Rarefaction of sorted-subset datasets indicated incomplete sequencing despite the large sequencing depth. Compared with non-shared clonotypes, clonotypes shared by all four sorted-subset donors had higher generation probabilities. Sharing across several donors was observed for 4.5% to 6.5% of naive CD4, about 3.2% of naive CD8, about 2.5% of memory CD4, and 0.4% of memory CD8 clonotypes.

TCR CDR3 regions were amplified from genomic DNA by multiplex PCR using the deep immunoSEQ assay. Genomic DNA extracted from each cell subset was distributed evenly over all wells of several immunoSEQ 96-well plates, and each plate served as one replicate. For sorted subsets, each replicate PCR was loaded with about 0.2 ug genomic DNA, equivalent to 25,000 to 35,000 T cell genomes. Purified libraries were quantified with a Qubit 3.0 fluorometer, sized on a Bioanalyzer 2100, and re-quantified with the KAPA Library Quantification kit. Every immunoSEQ 96-well plate was sequenced on a dedicated single-read 150-cycle Illumina NextSeq 550 flow cell. As for the authors' bioinformatics: Because the immunoSEQ output included only junctional sequences and no quality scores, the filtering could not be the same as the filtering used for full-length reads. Sequences were annotated with PyIR, a Python wrapper for IgBLAST v1.9, and V/J genes and CDR3 were assigned using IMGT germline references. Reads were filtered out if the reads had weak V/J assignments (E-value above 1e-6), no CDR3, stop codons, out-of-frame junctions, or ambiguous translated residues. V3J clonotypes were defined by identical inferred V gene, J gene, and CDR3 amino acid sequence. Percentage overlap between repertoires was computed as shared unique clonotypes divided by the size of the smaller repertoire. Three approaches were used to assess repertoire richness: RTK rarefaction, the Chao1 estimator, and Recon v2.1 estimates of unobserved clonotypes. OLGA was used to compute generation probabilities for all TCRbeta clonotypes that the gDNA method yielded from several donors. TCRdb took this table from immuneACCESS and kept in-frame rearrangements with V and J called. Such tables lack part of the clones; where checked against another copy, unresolved V genes explain under half of the gap, and the rest is unexplained. The V and J calls and clone size come from that table; D and trimming were worked out from the DNA. In all, the sample holds some 2,100,000 clones, and about 94% of those were seen once. The ten largest clones represent roughly 0.13% of the sample.

About this clone: Its antigen is still unknown. It has no much larger one-base neighbor in the sample; base qualities were not kept.

The donors were healthy, HIV-negative adults who had no recently reported acute infections or vaccinations. Only Caucasian adults living in Nashville, Tennessee, USA were represented among the donors. CD4+ T cells were enriched by magnetic negative selection, after which naive cells were positively selected on CD45RA and the negative fraction was taken as the memory subset. Blood was obtained by leukapheresis, after which PBMCs were separated by Ficoll-Histopaque density gradient centrifugation and cryopreserved in liquid nitrogen vapor phase. Purity and quantity of every magnetically sorted T cell population were checked by analytical flow cytometry. Each sorted fraction had its genomic DNA isolated and then quantified by UV absorbance on a Nanodrop 2000c. The source of this sequence is a man aged 18-30 years in good health. The sequenced material came from naive CD4+ T cells sorted from blood. The cell subset or site label on this specimen signifies: CD45RA+ positively selected.

The base sequence is TGTGCCAGCAGCTTCAGGGGCCCGGGAGAGACCCAGTACTTC. It specifies CASSFRGPGETQYF. Recombination connected TRBV11-3 to TRBJ2-5; TRBD1 is perhaps the D gene, given 6 matching bases. In the germline V gene, CDR1 corresponds to SGHNT and CDR2 to YENEEA. The CDR3 has 14 amino acids, counting the end cysteine and phenylalanine. Only the CDR3 region is kept as DNA, spanning 42 bases read in frame from base 1. V sheds 3 bases and J sheds 4 bases, leaving 12 bases between their ends.